The TCR beta chain described here comes from a study of glioma-infiltrating T cells. V gave up 6 bases and J gave up 1 base, with 12 bases separating them. Germline CDR1 MNHEY, CDR2 SVGEGT. The CDR3 length is 14 residues. Using RNA template, CDR3s of TCR alpha and beta were amplified with iRepertoire arm-PCR. TCRdb re-called the multiplex PCR reads with MiXCR, one entry per CDR3 protein. The table lists about 140,000 distinct CDR3 sequences, 39% of them singletons. The chain recombines TRBV6-2 or TRBV6-3 with TRBJ1-1; the D gene is possibly TRBD1 (5 bases). The specimen was glioma tissue, nonneoplastic brain tissue, or PBMCs (not recorded which). The sequence came from a human donor with low-grade glioma or glioblastoma, undergoing nonglioma brain surgery, or in good health (not recorded which). CDR3 residues: CASRLAGRNTEAFF. CDR3 bases: TGTGCCAGCAGATTAGCAGGGAGGAACACTGAAGCTTTCTTT.